Listed below are T cell receptor beta chains from one sample, sequenced in a study of shared clonotypes between healthy human individuals. The assay was immunoSEQ multiplex PCR, and TCRdb's table has in-frame clones only and misses some. The sample yields a few million clones, approximately 93% seen once. Input material: naive CD4+ T cells from PBMCs. The receptor set was obtained from a man aged 18 to 29 in good health. Some clones in this sample may be carry-over from other donors' samples. The CDR3 runs from the conserved cysteine through the conserved F or W. Each record gives: V gene, clone size, J gene, D gene, CDR3 DNA, CDR3 protein. D genes are given only for firm matches. Rows may omit the clone size; those that give it use once, few, many or a size class.

v_gene: TRBV27; abundance: NA; j_gene: TRBJ2-3; d_gene: NA; CDR3nt: TGTGCCAGCAGTACCCGCGGAGATACGCAGTATTTT; CDR3aa: CASSTRGDTQYF
v_gene: TRBV9; abundance: NA; j_gene: TRBJ2-2; d_gene: TRBD2; CDR3nt: TGTGCCAGCAGCGTAGCTCCGGGAGGGAAGTTTGGGGAGCTGTTTTTT; CDR3aa: CASSVAPGGKFGELFF
v_gene: TRBV7-2; abundance: NA; j_gene: TRBJ2-7; d_gene: NA; CDR3nt: TGTGCCAGCAGCTACAAGGGTGCGGGCGAGCAGTACTTC; CDR3aa: CASSYKGAGEQYF
v_gene: TRBV6-1; abundance: NA; j_gene: TRBJ1-5; d_gene: NA; CDR3nt: TGTGCCAGCACCGGCGGGGGACATCAGCCCCAGCATTTT; CDR3aa: CASTGGGHQPQHF
v_gene: TRBV5-1; abundance: NA; j_gene: TRBJ2-7; d_gene: TRBD2; CDR3nt: TGCGCCAGCAGCTTGCCTAGCGGGGGAAGAGCCGTATTCTACGAGCAGTACTTC; CDR3aa: CASSLPSGGRAVFYEQYF
v_gene: TRBV30; abundance: NA; j_gene: TRBJ2-3; d_gene: TRBD1; CDR3nt: TGTGCCTGGGGCCCGGGACAGGGCGCGGTAGATACGCAGTATTTT; CDR3aa: CAWGPGQGAVDTQYF
v_gene: TRBV7-2; abundance: NA; j_gene: TRBJ2-5; d_gene: NA; CDR3nt: TGTGCCAGCAGCTTAGTTAGGACCCAAGAGACCCAGTACTTC; CDR3aa: CASSLVRTQETQYF
v_gene: TRBV28; abundance: NA; j_gene: TRBJ2-2; d_gene: NA; CDR3nt: TGTGCCAGCAGTTCCCGAACCACTGGGGAGCTGTTTTTT; CDR3aa: CASSSRTTGELFF
v_gene: TRBV6-1; abundance: few; j_gene: TRBJ1-4; d_gene: TRBD1; CDR3nt: TGTGCCAGCAGGAGACAGGGGGCAAGTGAAAAACTGTTTTTT; CDR3aa: CASRRQGASEKLFF
v_gene: TRBV19; abundance: NA; j_gene: TRBJ2-2; d_gene: NA; CDR3nt: TGTGCCAGTAGACCGGGACCTCGAGGGAATGGGGAGCTGTTTTTT; CDR3aa: CASRPGPRGNGELFF
v_gene: TRBV6-1; abundance: NA; j_gene: TRBJ1-1; d_gene: NA; CDR3nt: TGTGCCAGCAGTGAGGTATTCAGCACTGAAGCTTTCTTT; CDR3aa: CASSEVFSTEAFF
v_gene: TRBV2; abundance: NA; j_gene: TRBJ1-2; d_gene: TRBD1; CDR3nt: TGTGCCAGCAGTGTCACAGGGGTTGGCTACACCTTC; CDR3aa: CASSVTGVGYTF
v_gene: TRBV7-9; abundance: NA; j_gene: TRBJ2-2; d_gene: NA; CDR3nt: TGTGCCAGCAGCTTAGCGTTGCCTAGCATTGGCGGGGAGCTGTTTTTT; CDR3aa: CASSLALPSIGGELFF
v_gene: TRBV5-4; abundance: once; j_gene: TRBJ2-3; d_gene: TRBD2; CDR3nt: TGTGCCAGCGGCTCAGGACTAGCGGGATCAGATACGCAGTATTTT; CDR3aa: CASGSGLAGSDTQYF